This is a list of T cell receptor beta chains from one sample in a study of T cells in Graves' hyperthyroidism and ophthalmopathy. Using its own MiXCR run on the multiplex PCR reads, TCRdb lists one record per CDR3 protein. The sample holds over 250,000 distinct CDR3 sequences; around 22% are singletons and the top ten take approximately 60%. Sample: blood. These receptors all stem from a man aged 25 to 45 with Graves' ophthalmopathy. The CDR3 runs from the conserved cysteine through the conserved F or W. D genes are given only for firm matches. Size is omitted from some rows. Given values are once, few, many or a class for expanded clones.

CDR3nt: TGTGCCAGTAGTTTCGGGACCGATGATTTTTACGAGCAGTACTTC
CDR3aa: CASSFGTDDFYEQYF
j_gene: TRBJ2-7
v_gene: TRBV19
abundance: .
d_gene: .

CDR3nt: TGTGCCAGCAGTTTGAGTCTGAACACCGGGGAGCTGTTTTTT
CDR3aa: CASSLSLNTGELFF
j_gene: TRBJ2-2
v_gene: TRBV12-3/TRBV12-4
abundance: .
d_gene: .

CDR3nt: TGTGCCAGCAGCTTGGAACTCGGGACAGGGTATTACGAGCAGTACTTC
CDR3aa: CASSLELGTGYYEQYF
j_gene: TRBJ2-7
v_gene: TRBV11-1
abundance: .
d_gene: TRBD1

CDR3nt: TGTGCCAGCAGCCCTACTAGCGGGAGGTGGCCTGAGCAGTTCTTC
CDR3aa: CASSPTSGRWPEQFF
j_gene: TRBJ2-1
v_gene: TRBV3-1
abundance: few
d_gene: TRBD2

CDR3nt: TGTGCCAGCAGCCCCGGACTAGCTTCAGATACGCAGTATTTT
CDR3aa: CASSPGLASDTQYF
j_gene: TRBJ2-3
v_gene: TRBV11-3
abundance: many
d_gene: TRBD2

CDR3nt: TGCGCCAGCAGCTTGGCCGCGGGACAGGGGGCTGAGAATCAGCCCCAGCATTTT
CDR3aa: CASSLAAGQGAENQPQHF
j_gene: TRBJ1-5
v_gene: TRBV5-1
abundance: many
d_gene: TRBD1

CDR3nt: TGTGCCAGCAGTTTAGCTACAGCGCGTTCGGAGCAGTTCTTC
CDR3aa: CASSLATARSEQFF
j_gene: TRBJ2-1
v_gene: TRBV12-3/TRBV12-4
abundance: many
d_gene: .

CDR3nt: TGTGCCAGCAGCTTAACGAGGACAGGGGCGAACACCGGGGAGCTGTTTTTT
CDR3aa: CASSLTRTGANTGELFF
j_gene: TRBJ2-2
v_gene: TRBV7-3
abundance: .
d_gene: TRBD1

CDR3nt: TGTGCCAGTAGTATATTCGGGACAGGGGTGTTCTACAATGAGCAGTTCTTC
CDR3aa: CASSIFGTGVFYNEQFF
j_gene: TRBJ2-1
v_gene: TRBV11-1
abundance: few
d_gene: TRBD1

CDR3nt: TGTGCCAGCAGTGAAGCCGCCAGGGGGTACGAGCAGTACTTC
CDR3aa: CASSEAARGYEQYF
j_gene: TRBJ2-7
v_gene: TRBV6-1
abundance: few
d_gene: TRBD1

CDR3nt: TGTGCCAGCAGCCAAGTCGGCGGGACGAGCACAGATACGCAGTATTTT
CDR3aa: CASSQVGGTSTDTQYF
j_gene: TRBJ2-3
v_gene: TRBV7-2
abundance: few
d_gene: .

CDR3nt: TGCAGCGTTGAATCTCCCACTAGCGGGAGTTATGAGCAGTTCTTC
CDR3aa: CSVESPTSGSYEQFF
j_gene: TRBJ2-1
v_gene: TRBV29-1
abundance: .
d_gene: TRBD2

CDR3nt: TGTGCCAGCAGCCAAGAGGCGGGGGCCGGCAATCAGCCCCAGCATTTT
CDR3aa: CASSQEAGAGNQPQHF
j_gene: TRBJ1-5
v_gene: TRBV3-1
abundance: .
d_gene: .

CDR3nt: TGTGCCAGCAGTACCTCCTTGAGCAGGGGCCAAGAGACCCAGTACTTC
CDR3aa: CASSTSLSRGQETQYF
j_gene: TRBJ2-5
v_gene: TRBV6-1
abundance: few
d_gene: .

CDR3nt: TGCAGCGTTGACAGGGTGAACACTGAAGCTTTCTTT
CDR3aa: CSVDRVNTEAFF
j_gene: TRBJ1-1
v_gene: TRBV29-1
abundance: many
d_gene: .

CDR3nt: TGTGCCAGCAGTACCATCTTGGACAGGGTTGGGTACGAGCAGTACTTC
CDR3aa: CASSTILDRVGYEQYF
j_gene: TRBJ2-7
v_gene: TRBV27
abundance: .
d_gene: TRBD1

CDR3nt: TGTGCCAGCAGCTTACGACGGAACAATGAGCAGTTCTTC
CDR3aa: CASSLRRNNEQFF
j_gene: TRBJ2-1
v_gene: TRBV11-3
abundance: once
d_gene: .

CDR3nt: TGCAGTGCCGTCACCGGGACAGGGGCCTCACCCCTCCACTTT
CDR3aa: CSAVTGTGASPLHF
j_gene: TRBJ1-6
v_gene: TRBV20-1
abundance: .
d_gene: TRBD1

CDR3nt: TGTGCCAGCAGGGAAGGTCACACTGAAGCTTTCTTT
CDR3aa: CASREGHTEAFF
j_gene: TRBJ1-1
v_gene: TRBV11-3
abundance: many
d_gene: .

CDR3nt: TGTGCCAGCAGCGAATGGACAGGACAAGAGACCCAGTACTTC
CDR3aa: CASSEWTGQETQYF
j_gene: TRBJ2-5
v_gene: TRBV13
abundance: few
d_gene: TRBD1

CDR3nt: TGTGCCAGCAGCTGGGGCCAGGGCCCAAATGAAAAACTGTTTTTT
CDR3aa: CASSWGQGPNEKLFF
j_gene: TRBJ1-4
v_gene: TRBV14
abundance: few
d_gene: .

CDR3nt: TGCAGTGCTAGACAGATCTATGGCTACACCTTC
CDR3aa: CSARQIYGYTF
j_gene: TRBJ1-2
v_gene: TRBV20-1
abundance: few
d_gene: .

CDR3nt: TGTGCCAGCACCCTACAGACAGGGGCAAACACTGAAGCTTTCTTT
CDR3aa: CASTLQTGANTEAFF
j_gene: TRBJ1-1
v_gene: TRBV6-1
abundance: once
d_gene: TRBD1

CDR3nt: TGTGCCAGTCGGACGGGAGGGCTCGGAGGCGCAGATACGCAGTATTTT
CDR3aa: CASRTGGLGGADTQYF
j_gene: TRBJ2-3
v_gene: TRBV12-3/TRBV12-4
abundance: many
d_gene: TRBD2

CDR3nt: TGTGCCAGCAGTGTTGGACTAGCGGGGAGCTACGAGCAGTACTTC
CDR3aa: CASSVGLAGSYEQYF
j_gene: TRBJ2-7
v_gene: TRBV6-1
abundance: .
d_gene: TRBD2

CDR3nt: TGTGCCAGCCAAGGGAACAGGGGGCGGAATCAGCCCCAGCATTTT
CDR3aa: CASQGNRGRNQPQHF
j_gene: TRBJ1-5
v_gene: TRBV28
abundance: many
d_gene: TRBD1

CDR3nt: .
CDR3aa: CASSTSGGGYEQFF
j_gene: TRBJ2-1
v_gene: TRBV11-2
abundance: few
d_gene: .

CDR3nt: TGTGCCAGCAGCGACGGGGGGAACCAGCCCCAGCATTTT
CDR3aa: CASSDGGNQPQHF
j_gene: TRBJ1-5
v_gene: TRBV2
abundance: many
d_gene: .

CDR3nt: TGTGCCAGCAGTAACCTGGGACCGCCGAACACTGAAGCTTTCTTT
CDR3aa: CASSNLGPPNTEAFF
j_gene: TRBJ1-1
v_gene: TRBV6-1
abundance: few
d_gene: .

CDR3nt: TGTGCCAGCACCTTGGGAGCGGGAGTTGACACAGATACGCAGTATTTT
CDR3aa: CASTLGAGVDTDTQYF
j_gene: TRBJ2-3
v_gene: TRBV28
abundance: many
d_gene: TRBD2

CDR3nt: TGTGCCAGCAGCCCCGGGCTTCGCCAACGAGAGACCCAGTACTTC
CDR3aa: CASSPGLRQRETQYF
j_gene: TRBJ2-5
v_gene: TRBV7-3
abundance: few
d_gene: .

CDR3nt: TGTGCCAGCAGTTTGGACAGGAGCTCCTATAATTCACCCCTCCACTTT
CDR3aa: CASSLDRSSYNSPLHF
j_gene: TRBJ1-6
v_gene: TRBV12-3/TRBV12-4
abundance: many
d_gene: TRBD1

CDR3nt: TGCAGTGCTCGACCGGGGGGCGCGGTGAACACTGAAGCTTTCTTT
CDR3aa: CSARPGGAVNTEAFF
j_gene: TRBJ1-1
v_gene: TRBV20-1
abundance: .
d_gene: .

CDR3nt: TGTGCCAGCAGTTCCATTTTAGCTAGCTCCTACAATGAGCAGTTCTTC
CDR3aa: CASSSILASSYNEQFF
j_gene: TRBJ2-1
v_gene: TRBV27
abundance: .
d_gene: .

CDR3nt: TGCAGTGCTAGTCCCGGAACAAACAATGAGCAGTTCTTC
CDR3aa: CSASPGTNNEQFF
j_gene: TRBJ2-1
v_gene: TRBV20-1
abundance: few
d_gene: .

CDR3nt: TGTGCCACTTCATCTGCAACTAATGAAAAACTGTTTTTT
CDR3aa: CATSSATNEKLFF
j_gene: TRBJ1-4
v_gene: TRBV15
abundance: few
d_gene: .

CDR3nt: TGTGCCAGCAGTTCGGGACTAGCGGGAGTAAGGGAGCAGTACTTC
CDR3aa: CASSSGLAGVREQYF
j_gene: TRBJ2-7
v_gene: TRBV27
abundance: many
d_gene: TRBD2